A single sample is the source of the 17 T cell receptor beta chains below, sequenced in a study of T cell changes during pregnancy in multiple sclerosis. Produced via immunoSEQ multiplex PCR; TCRdb's table is partial and in-frame only. The repertoire includes 40,000 to 60,000 clones, around 93% of them detected once, and just under 1% sits in the top ten. Material: peripheral blood, obtained after pregnancy. The receptor set was obtained from a female donor with multiple sclerosis, enrolled in a pregnancy study.

The J gene is TRBJ1-5, the V gene TRBV5-1; D is possibly TRBD1 (5 bases). The CDR3 spans 15 residues. Trimming shortened V by 0 bases and J by 0 bases, and 7 bases separated the two germline ends. CDR1 is SGHRS, CDR2 YFSETQ, per germline. Here the CDR3 reads CASSLAGISNQPQHF. The CDR3 nucleotides are TGCGCCAGCAGCTTGGCAGGGATTAGCAATCAGCCCCAGCATTTT.

The gene calls are TRBV12-2 and TRBJ1-1; TRBD1 reflects the table's D call only, with no check against the DNA. TRBV12-2 is given as a pseudogene. CDR3 length: 15 residues. Written as DNA, the CDR3 is TGTGCAAGTTGTACTGGGACAGGAATATTGCCTGAAGCTTTCTTT. Protein product: CASCTGTGILPEAFF.

This rearrangement joins TRBV30 to TRBJ1-2; possibly TRBD1 for D (6 bases). CDR1 is GTSNPN, CDR2 SVGIG, per germline (reference sequence). V lost 7 bases, J lost 6 bases, and 18 bases lay in between. The CDR3 is 13 residues long. For the CDR3, the DNA is TGTGCCTCCTACAGGGACCGCCCTAATGGCTACACCTTC. It is translated as CASYRDRPNGYTF.

The chain couples TRBV10-1 to TRBJ2-3; 10 nucleotides line up with TRBD1. Germline V gene data show CDR1 as WNHNN and CDR2 as SYGVQD (reference sequence). The CDR3 has 16 amino acids. Trimming took 3 bases from V and 1 from J; bases not matched to a gene: 4. This chain's CDR3 is CASSDSGTGGTDTQYF. The CDR3 coding sequence is TGCGCCAGCAGTGACTCCGGGACAGGGGGCACAGATACGCAGTATTTT.

This chain links TRBV6-5 with TRBJ1-2; D is ambiguous. The CDR3 runs to 11 residues. V was shortened by 7 bases and J by 3 bases, with 6 bases between the two germline ends. Germline V gives CDR1 MNHEY, CDR2 SVGAGI. CDR3 sequence: CASTSDYGYTF. The DNA of the CDR3 is TGTGCCAGCACAAGCGACTATGGCTACACCTTC.

V usage is TRBV7-6 and J usage is TRBJ1-1; 10 positions agree with TRBD1. This CDR3 contains 15 residues. Germline V gives CDR1 SGHVS, CDR2 FNYEAQ. Trimming cost V 4 bases and J 6 bases; bases outside gene matches: 8. The CDR3 region has the DNA TGTGCCAGCAGCTCTACCTTAGGACAGGGGGCTGAAGCTTTCTTT. Protein sequence: CASSSTLGQGAEAFF. Variable domain in full (rest from reference TRBV7-6 and TRBJ1-1): GAGVSQSPRYKVTKRGQDVALRCDPISGHVSLYWYRQALGQGPEFLTYFNYEAQQDKSGLPNDRFSAERPEGSISTLTIQRTEQRDSAMYRCASSSTLGQGAEAFFGQGTRLTVV.

The V and J genes are TRBV7-3 and TRBJ2-2, with 12 bases lining up with TRBD1. The CDR3 length is 16 residues. Per germline, CDR1 SGHTA and CDR2 FQGTGA. The V and J ends lost 6 bases and 6 bases, in that order; junction bases with no gene match: 8. CDR3 coding DNA: TGTGCCAGCAGTCCCGGGACAGGGGGCGCAGCCGGGGAGCTGTTTTTT. It specifies CASSPGTGGAAGELFF. The whole variable domain, filled in from reference TRBV7-3 and TRBJ2-2, reads GAGVSQTPSNKVTEKGKYVELRCDPISGHTALYWYRQSLGQGPEFLIYFQGTGAADDSGLPNDRFFAVRPEGSVSTLKIQRTERGDSAVYLCASSPGTGGAAGELFFGEGSRLTVL.

This rearrangement joins TRBV19 to TRBJ2-1; TRBD1 matches 7 bases. Germline V lookup: CDR1 LNHDA, CDR2 SQIVND (reference sequence). This CDR3 is 17 amino acids long. With 0 bases clipped from V and 8 bases from J, the junction kept 13 bases outside the gene matches. CDR3 sequence reads: CASSIETGNFIWHEQFF. CDR3 in DNA: TGTGCCAGTAGTATAGAGACAGGGAATTTTATCTGGCATGAGCAGTTCTTC.

This clone was recorded once. The CDR3, as DNA: TGTGCCAGCTCACTTTCGGACAGTTACGACGCCGAAGGGGTGAACACTGAAGCTTTCTTT. Its protein product is CASSLSDSYDAEGVNTEAFF. This sequence joins TRBV18 and TRBJ1-1; D may be TRBD1 (6 bases). The CDR3 sequence is 20 residues long. V was shortened by 4 bases and J by 0 bases, with 27 bases between the two germline ends. Germline loops: CDR1 KGHSH, CDR2 LQKENI.

The chain carries TRBV29-1 and TRBJ1-5; TRBD1 aligns across 8 bases. The CDR3 consists of 14 residues. The V gene end was trimmed by 3 bases and the J gene end by 7 bases; junction bases not matched to a gene: 8. CDR1 is SQVTM, CDR2 ANQGSEA, per germline. Here the CDR3 reads CSVEGRGLQQPQHF. The CDR3 bases are TGCAGCGTTGAGGGCAGGGGGCTTCAACAGCCCCAGCATTTT.

The chain recombines TRBV5-4 with TRBJ1-4; 9 nucleotides match TRBD1. The CDR3 spans 20 residues. Unmatched junction bases numbered 20, after V lost 4 bases and J lost 4 bases. Looked up from germline, CDR1 is SGHNT and CDR2 is YYREEE (reference sequence). As DNA, the CDR3 is TGTGCCAGCAGCCGGGCTGCCGGGACAGGGTTCCCTTCAGGTAATGAAAAACTGTTTTTT. This codes for CASSRAAGTGFPSGNEKLFF.

CDR3 bases: TGTGCCAGCTCACCCCCCGGGGGGACCTACGAGCAGTACTTC. This gives the protein CASSPPGGTYEQYF. This chain links TRBV18 with TRBJ2-7, with TRBD2 identical over 7 bases. Germline V gene sequence: CDR1 KGHSH, CDR2 LQKENI. This CDR3 is built from 14 residues. Trimming cost V 3 bases and J 2 bases; bases outside gene matches: 4.

The chain couples TRBV19 to TRBJ1-5; D might be TRBD1 (6 bases). This CDR3 is built from 16 residues. Germline V gives CDR1 LNHDA, CDR2 SQIVND (reference sequence). Trimming cost V 6 bases and J 3 bases, with 18 bases left between them. In nucleotides, the CDR3 is TGTGCCAGTAGCTTCCAGGGAGGGGGATCCAATCAGCCCCAGCATTTT. Encoded protein: CASSFQGGGSNQPQHF.

The chain employs TRBV29-1 and TRBJ2-2; TRBD1 might be the D (6 bases). This CDR3 contains 14 residues. The germline CDR1 and CDR2 sequences are SQVTM and ANQGSEA. Between the trimmed V and J ends, which lost 7 bases and 3 bases, there was a span of 15 bases. In DNA form, the CDR3 reads TGCAGCGCCAGAGGACAGACGTACACCGGGGAGCTGTTTTTT. This encodes CSARGQTYTGELFF.

The chain employs TRBV10-3 and TRBJ1-5, with unresolved D. This CDR3 contains 14 residues. Trimming stripped 0 bases from V and 5 bases from J, with 8 bases between. Per the germline V gene, CDR1 is ENHRY and CDR2 is SYGVKD. In nucleotides, the CDR3 is TGTGCCATCAGTGAGTCGACGAGGGATCAGCCCCAGCATTTT. Residues: CAISESTRDQPQHF.

The chain uses TRBV5-5 and TRBJ2-4; TRBD1 matches at 7 bases. The CDR3 consists of 15 residues. V was clipped by 4 bases and J by 4 bases; unmatched bases: 8. The V gene's germline CDR1 is SGHKS and CDR2 YYEKEE (reference sequence). The CDR3 region has the DNA TGTGCCAGCAGCCAAGAGACAGGGATTAAAAACATTCAGTACTTC. Translating it yields CASSQETGIKNIQYF.

The chain carries TRBV18 and TRBJ2-1; a possible D gene is TRBD1 (6 bases). Germline-derived CDR1 and CDR2 are KGHSH and LQKENI. V was pared by 2 bases and J by 8 bases, with 19 bases between. The CDR3 is 16 residues long. CDR3 sequence: CASSPGLAGAYDEQFF. The CDR3 nucleotides read TGTGCCAGCTCACCAGGGTTGGCAGGGGCGTACGATGAGCAGTTCTTC.